Listed here are 17 T cell receptor beta chains from one sample, sequenced in a study of T cell responses to AZD1222 COVID-19 vaccine. Produced via immunoSEQ multiplex PCR; TCRdb's table is partial and in-frame only. In the table there are some 110,000 clones, approximately 93% of which are singletons. The specimen was peripheral blood, collected on day 0 of AZD1222 vaccination. These receptors were taken from an adult in good health.

The V and J genes are TRBV6-5 and TRBJ2-7; D gene uncertain. CDR3 length: 15 residues. V lost 0 bases and J 1 base, leaving 10 bases between the germline ends. Germline values: CDR1 MNHEY, CDR2 SVGAGI. This chain's CDR3 is CASSYSRESSYEQYF. As DNA, the CDR3 is TGTGCCAGCAGTTACTCGAGAGAATCTTCCTACGAGCAGTACTTC.

This chain connects TRBV9 to TRBJ2-3; unclear D gene. Trimming cost V 0 bases and J 0 bases, with 17 bases left between them. The CDR3 spans 18 residues. The germline CDR1 and CDR2 sequences are SGDLS and YYNGEE. Written as DNA, the CDR3 is TGTGCCAGCAGCGTAGGTGGGGTCCTCTCCTATAGCACAGATACGCAGTATTTT. Its translation is CASSVGGVLSYSTDTQYF.

This chain connects TRBV11-2 to TRBJ1-6; 7 nucleotides line up with TRBD1. The V and J ends lost 4 bases and 10 bases, in that order; junction bases with no gene match: 13. The CDR3 totals 16 residues. Germline values: CDR1 SGHAT, CDR2 FQNNGV. The CDR3 nucleotides are TGTGCCAGCAGCTCCTTCCAAGGGGGCGCGGGCTCACCCCTCCACTTT. It translates to CASSSFQGGAGSPLHF.

The V gene is TRBV28, the J gene TRBJ1-1, with D hard to call. V lost 4 bases to trimming and J lost 0 bases, with 6 bases between them. Germline assignment: CDR1 MDHEN and CDR2 SYDVKM. This CDR3 has 13 residues. The CDR3 DNA sequence: TGTGCCAGCAGTTATCGGTTGAACACTGAAGCTTTCTTT. The encoded protein is CASSYRLNTEAFF. The full variable domain, in which reference TRBV28 and TRBJ1-1 provide the parts outside the CDR3, is DVKVTQSSRYLVKRTGEKVFLECVQDMDHENMFWYRQDPGLGLRLIYFSYDVKMKEKGDIPEGYSVSREKKERFSLILESASTNQTSMYLCASSYRLNTEAFFGQGTRLTVV.

This chain connects TRBV2 to TRBJ2-2, with D perhaps matching TRBD1 (6 bases). Germline-derived CDR1 and CDR2 are SNHLY and FYNNEI. Trimming took off 10 bases at V and 0 bases at J, with 15 bases between the two ends. The CDR3 has 15 residues. The CDR3 spells CATHVRDTNTGELFF. The CDR3 nucleotides read TGTGCCACCCACGTCCGGGACACGAACACCGGGGAGCTGTTTTTT.

The chain couples TRBV6-5 to TRBJ1-1; possibly TRBD1 for D (5 bases). The V end lost 3 bases, the J end lost 1 base, and 12 bases lay between the germline ends. Germline loops: CDR1 MNHEY, CDR2 SVGAGI. This CDR3 is 15 amino acids long. The CDR3 sequence: CASSYIQGRNTEAFF. In DNA, the CDR3 is TGTGCCAGCAGTTATATTCAGGGCCGGAACACTGAAGCTTTCTTT.

This clone came up once. The gene calls are TRBV30 and TRBJ2-7, with D perhaps matching TRBD2 (5 bases). V lost 0 bases and J lost 6, with 12 bases in between. Germline CDR1 GTSNPN, CDR2 SVGIG (reference sequence). The CDR3 runs 13 residues. The CDR3 loop reads CAWSVRAEVEQYF. Written as DNA, the CDR3 is TGTGCCTGGAGTGTTCGAGCGGAGGTCGAGCAGTACTTC.

The genes are TRBV20-1 and TRBJ1-1; TRBD1 aligns across 8 bases. CDR3 length: 15 residues. V lost 3 bases, J lost 2 bases, and 8 bases stayed unmatched. CDR1 and CDR2 (germline): DFQATT, SNEGSKA (reference sequence). CDR3 in amino acids: CSASDPDRENTEAFF. CDR3 nucleotides: TGCAGTGCTAGTGATCCGGACAGGGAAAACACTGAAGCTTTCTTT.

This clone occurred once. This rearrangement joins TRBV7-9 to TRBJ2-3; D possibly corresponds to TRBD2 (5 bases). The germline CDR1 and CDR2 sequences are SEHNR and FQNEAQ (reference sequence). Trimming pared 1 base from V and 4 bases from J, leaving 6 bases between. This CDR3 is built from 13 residues. CDR3 nucleotides: TGTGCCAGCAGCTTAGGACTACCAGATACGCAGTATTTT. Its protein product is CASSLGLPDTQYF.

This chain joins TRBV12-3 or TRBV12-4 and TRBJ1-4; D may be TRBD1 (5 bases). There are 13 residues in the CDR3. V dropped 5 bases and J dropped 3 bases, with 7 bases sitting between them. The CDR3 nucleotides read TGTGCCAGCAGTGACAGAGCTAATGAAAAACTGTTTTTT. Translating gives CASSDRANEKLFF.

The CDR3 nucleotides read TGTGCCAGCAGCCAGCTTTCCGGGAGTAACACAGATACGCAGTATTTT. It encodes CASSQLSGSNTDTQYF. The chain couples TRBV4-2 to TRBJ2-3; maybe TRBD2 (6 bases). The V gene's germline CDR1 is LGHNA and CDR2 YNFKEQ. V was trimmed by 3 bases and J by 2 bases, leaving 15 bases between them. The CDR3 is 16 amino acids.

The chain couples TRBV2 to TRBJ1-1, with D unclear. The germline gives CDR1 SNHLY, CDR2 FYNNEI. The V gene lost 5 bases and the J gene lost 8 bases, with 9 bases spanning the gap. The CDR3 loop spans 11 amino acids. The CDR3 DNA reads TGTGCCAGCAGTCCTGAGTACGAAGCTTTCTTT. It encodes CASSPEYEAFF.

The V call is TRBV7-2, the J call TRBJ2-2; no clear D. Between the trimmed V and J ends, which lost 6 bases and 7 bases, there was a span of 9 bases. The CDR3 runs 12 residues. CDR1 is SGHTA, CDR2 FQGNSA, per germline. The CDR3 reads CASRRPGGELFF. CDR3 nucleotide sequence: TGTGCCAGCAGACGACCCGGCGGGGAGCTGTTTTTT.

V is TRBV28 and J is TRBJ1-1, with unresolved D. Germline CDR1 is MDHEN and CDR2 is SYDVKM. V lost 7 bases and J lost 7, with 16 bases in between. The CDR3 is made up of 13 amino acids. In nucleotides, the CDR3 is TGTGCCAGCACCCCAATCGAGACGGTTGAAGCTTTCTTT. It codes for CASTPIETVEAFF. Full variable domain (outside the CDR3, taken from reference TRBV28 and TRBJ1-1): DVKVTQSSRYLVKRTGEKVFLECVQDMDHENMFWYRQDPGLGLRLIYFSYDVKMKEKGDIPEGYSVSREKKERFSLILESASTNQTSMYLCASTPIETVEAFFGQGTRLTVV.

The rearrangement uses TRBV28 and TRBJ1-5; D gene unclear. From germline, CDR1 is MDHEN and CDR2 SYDVKM. Trimming left V 2 bases short and J 6 bases short, with 11 bases between. There are 14 residues in the CDR3. The CDR3 DNA reads as TGTGCCAGCAGTTTACGGGGAACGGGTCAGCCCCAGCATTTT. It translates to CASSLRGTGQPQHF.

The chain employs TRBV2 and TRBJ2-7, with a tentative D call TRBD2 (5 bases). V lost 8 bases and J lost 5, with 7 bases in between. The CDR3 is 10 residues long. Germline V lookup: CDR1 SNHLY, CDR2 FYNNEI. As DNA, the CDR3 is TGTGCCAGCGAGGAGGACGAGCAGTACTTC. This gives the protein CASEEDEQYF.

The V call is TRBV28, the J call TRBJ2-7; a possible D gene is TRBD1 (7 bases). The CDR3 totals 15 residues. With 1 base removed from V and 3 bases from J, the gap between germline ends came to 13 bases. The germline gives CDR1 MDHEN, CDR2 SYDVKM. The CDR3 loop is CASSLSGTAGYEQYF. Written as DNA, the CDR3 is TGTGCCAGCAGTTTATCCGGGACAGCGGGCTACGAGCAGTACTTC.